Shown below are 16 T cell receptor beta chains from a single sample sequenced in a study of spatial heterogeneity in lung cancer. Points from the study as a whole: Tracking of tumor mutation counts was seen in expanded intratumoral alpha and beta TCR counts.

Time point in this sample: sample taken at primary tumor resection. The antigens for these receptors are not known. TCRdb redid the calling of the 5' RACE reads with MiXCR, one entry per CDR3 protein. The sample records approximately 3,600 distinct CDR3 sequences, over 8.5% being singletons. The sample consisted of lung tumor tissue, taken at surgery. Every receptor here comes from a male donor with early-stage non-small cell lung cancer.

In this sample, this clonotype turned up many times. This chain links TRBV6-2 or TRBV6-3 with TRBJ2-5; a possible D gene is TRBD1 (6 bases). Per the germline V gene, CDR1 is MNHEY and CDR2 is SVGEGT. This CDR3 is 16 amino acids long. V was trimmed by 0 bases and J by 1 base, leaving 12 bases between them. Written as DNA, the CDR3 is TGTGCCAGCAGTTACTCGAACCCAGGGGCCCAAGAGACCCAGTACTTC. Translated: CASSYSNPGAQETQYF.

This clonotype was counted only a few times. The V and J genes are TRBV2 and TRBJ2-7, with a tentative D call TRBD1 (5 bases). CDR1 and CDR2 (germline): SNHLY, FYNNEI. V was clipped by 6 bases and J by 7 bases, with 10 bases between them. The CDR3 totals 11 residues. CDR3 DNA sequence: TGTGCCAGCAGAGGGGATGGGGAGCAGTACTTC. Encoded protein: CASRGDGEQYF.

This clonotype is a singleton in its sample. The chain joins TRBV5-5 to TRBJ2-3; 7 positions match TRBD1. J was trimmed by 5 bases and V by 5 bases; bases with no gene match: 5. In germline, CDR1 is SGHKS, CDR2 YYEKEE (reference sequence). The CDR3 is 13 residues long. The DNA for the CDR3 is TGTGCCAGCAGGACAGGGCAACAAGATACGCAGTATTTT. Encoded protein: CASRTGQQDTQYF.

By frequency in the sample, this clonotype is medium-sized. The chain combines TRBV7-2 with TRBJ1-2; D is unclear. The CDR3 spans 12 residues. Trimming stripped 1 base from V and 5 bases from J, with 5 bases between. Germline CDR1 SGHTA, CDR2 FQGNSA. The CDR3 sequence is CASSLGRYGYTF. CDR3 DNA: TGTGCCAGCAGCTTAGGGAGGTATGGCTACACCTTC.

In its sample, this clonotype is medium-sized. The chain joins TRBV27 to TRBJ2-3; 10 bases line up with TRBD2. The CDR3 sequence is 15 residues long. Per the germline V gene, CDR1 is MNHEY and CDR2 is SMNVEV (reference sequence). V shed 3 bases and J 3 bases; nucleotides not matched to a gene: 3. The CDR3, as DNA: TGTGCCAGCAGTTTCCATAGCGGGGGGACAGATACGCAGTATTTT. Protein product: CASSFHSGGTDTQYF.

By share, this clonotype counts as medium-sized. J is TRBJ1-2 and V is TRBV2; maybe TRBD1 (5 bases). CDR3 length: 13 residues. From germline, CDR1 is SNHLY and CDR2 FYNNEI. V lost 8 bases to trimming and J lost 4 bases, with 14 bases between them. The CDR3 bases are TGTGCCAGCTCCAGACAGACGCTCTATGGCTACACCTTC. Encoded protein: CASSRQTLYGYTF.

Relative to its sample, this clonotype is medium-sized. CDR3 protein: CASSFWGKETQYF. CDR3 sequence (DNA): TGTGCCAGCAGTTTTTGGGGCAAAGAGACCCAGTACTTC. This chain links TRBV28 with TRBJ2-5; tentatively, D is TRBD1 (5 bases). Trimming removed 3 bases at V and 3 bases at J, with 8 bases between. Germline assignment: CDR1 MDHEN and CDR2 SYDVKM. The CDR3 extends over 13 amino acids.

In nucleotides, the CDR3 is TGTGCCAGCAGCCCCGAGCGGGGCTACCAAGAGACCCAGTACTTC. Its translation is CASSPERGYQETQYF. The rearrangement links TRBV7-9 to TRBJ2-5; 7 nucleotides line up with TRBD2. With V trimmed by 5 bases and J by 0 bases, 6 bases remained unmatched. Germline CDR1 is SEHNR and CDR2 is FQNEAQ (reference sequence). CDR3 length: 15 amino acids.

This clonotype was picked up a small number of times. V is TRBV18 and J is TRBJ2-1; 8 bases are a match to TRBD2. CDR3 size: 16 residues. Per germline, CDR1 KGHSH and CDR2 LQKENI. V was clipped by 5 bases and J by 2 bases; unmatched bases: 8. CDR3 coding DNA: TGTGCCAGCTCATCGGGCGGGGGGCGGACCTACAATGAGCAGTTCTTC. As protein: CASSSGGGRTYNEQFF.

This clonotype has only one observation. The chain carries TRBV4-3 and TRBJ1-5; a possible D gene is TRBD1 (6 bases). Trimming took off 0 bases at V and 0 bases at J, with 12 bases between the two ends. The CDR3 is made up of 17 amino acids. Germline V gene lookup returns CDR1 LGHNA and CDR2 YSLEER. This chain's CDR3 is CASSQDGRGGSNQPQHF. The CDR3 coding sequence is TGCGCCAGCAGCCAAGACGGCCGAGGGGGTAGCAATCAGCCCCAGCATTTT.

By share of the sample, this clonotype is large (0.1 to 1%). J is TRBJ1-5 and V is TRBV28, with D perhaps TRBD1 (6 bases). V lost 6 bases, J lost 6 bases, and 12 bases lay in between. The V gene's germline CDR1 is MDHEN and CDR2 SYDVKM. This CDR3 comprises 13 residues. The CDR3 sequence is CASRPQGVQPQHF. The CDR3 DNA follows: TGTGCCAGCAGACCACAGGGAGTTCAGCCCCAGCATTTT.

This clonotype was seen only once. The chain combines TRBV24-1 with TRBJ2-3; perhaps D is TRBD1 or TRBD2 (6 bases each). V dropped 5 bases and J dropped 4 bases, with 36 bases sitting between them. Germline V gives CDR1 KGHDR, CDR2 SFDVKD. This CDR3 has 22 amino acids. In DNA form, the CDR3 reads TGTGCCACCAGTGCCCCGGCGGGGACGCTTAACGACAGGCCCACGGGCGCAGATACGCAGTATTTT. Translating it yields CATSAPAGTLNDRPTGADTQYF.

Judged by abundance, this clonotype is medium-sized. This chain uses TRBV11-3 with TRBJ2-3; TRBD2 matches 8 bases. CDR1 SGHNT and CDR2 YENEEA come from the germline V gene. This CDR3 contains 15 residues. Trimming at V came to 4 bases and at J to 5 bases, leaving 8 bases not matched to a gene. CDR3 loop: CASSSLGGARDTQYF. The CDR3, as DNA: TGTGCCAGCAGCTCTCTCGGGGGGGCCAGAGATACGCAGTATTTT.

This clonotype rates as medium-sized. The chain couples TRBV23-1 to TRBJ2-7, with 8 bases fitting TRBD1. TRBV23-1 is reported as an ORF; its role is uncertain. CDR3 length: 14 residues. After removal of 7 bases from V and 4 bases from J, the junction contained 9 bases not matched to a gene. The CDR3 region is CASTLVQGGYEQYF. CDR3 in DNA: TGCGCCAGCACGTTGGTACAGGGGGGTTACGAGCAGTACTTC.

J is TRBJ2-1 and V is TRBV7-2; 8 bases match TRBD1. Germline V gene lookup returns CDR1 SGHTA and CDR2 FQGNSA. This CDR3 region has 13 residues. V was clipped by 5 bases and J by 10 bases; unmatched bases: 7. CDR3 nucleotide sequence: TGTGCCAGCAGCACCAACCAGGGGGCCGAGCAGTTCTTC. Translating it yields CASSTNQGAEQFF. Combining the CDR3 with reference TRBV7-2 and TRBJ2-1 gives the whole variable domain GAGVSQSPSNKVTEKGKDVELRCDPISGHTALYWYRQSLGQGLEFLIYFQGNSAPDKSGLPSDRFSAERTGGSVSTLTIQRTQQEDSAVYLCASSTNQGAEQFFGPGTRLTVL.

This clonotype rates as medium-sized. This sequence joins TRBV27 and TRBJ2-7; D is perhaps TRBD2 (7 bases). Trimming removed 2 bases at V and 4 bases at J, with 12 bases between. The CDR3 extends over 14 amino acids. In germline, CDR1 is MNHEY, CDR2 SMNVEV (reference sequence). CDR3 sequence: CASSLIGGPYEQYF. As DNA, the CDR3 is TGTGCCAGCAGTTTAATCGGGGGGCCTTACGAGCAGTACTTC.